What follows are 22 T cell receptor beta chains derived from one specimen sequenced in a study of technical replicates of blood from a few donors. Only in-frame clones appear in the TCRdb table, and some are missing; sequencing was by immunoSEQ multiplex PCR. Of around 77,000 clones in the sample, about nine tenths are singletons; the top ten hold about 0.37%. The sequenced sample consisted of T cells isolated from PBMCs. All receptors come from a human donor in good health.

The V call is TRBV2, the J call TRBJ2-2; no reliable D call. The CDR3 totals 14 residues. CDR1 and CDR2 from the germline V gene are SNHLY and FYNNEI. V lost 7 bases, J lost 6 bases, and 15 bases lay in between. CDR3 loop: CASIVSPSAGELFF. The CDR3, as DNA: TGTGCCAGCATCGTATCCCCCTCCGCCGGGGAGCTGTTTTTT.

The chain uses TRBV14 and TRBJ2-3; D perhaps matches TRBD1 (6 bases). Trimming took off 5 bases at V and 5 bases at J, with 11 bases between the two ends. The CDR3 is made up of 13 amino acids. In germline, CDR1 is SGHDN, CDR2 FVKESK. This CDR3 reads CASSTGRGDTQYF. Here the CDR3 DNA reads TGTGCCAGCAGCACGGGCAGGGGAGATACGCAGTATTTT.

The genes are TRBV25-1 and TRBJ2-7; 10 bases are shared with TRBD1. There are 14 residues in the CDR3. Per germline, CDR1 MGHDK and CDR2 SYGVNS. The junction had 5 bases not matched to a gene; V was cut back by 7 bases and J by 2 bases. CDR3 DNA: TGTGCCAGCATCCGGGACAGGGGTCCCTACGAGCAGTACTTC. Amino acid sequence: CASIRDRGPYEQYF.

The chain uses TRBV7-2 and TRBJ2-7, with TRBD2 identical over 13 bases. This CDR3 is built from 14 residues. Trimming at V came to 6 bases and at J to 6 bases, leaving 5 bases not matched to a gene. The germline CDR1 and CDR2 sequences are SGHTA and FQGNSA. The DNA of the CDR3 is TGTGCCAGCAGTTCACTAGCGGGAGGGGTCGAGCAGTACTTC. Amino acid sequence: CASSSLAGGVEQYF.

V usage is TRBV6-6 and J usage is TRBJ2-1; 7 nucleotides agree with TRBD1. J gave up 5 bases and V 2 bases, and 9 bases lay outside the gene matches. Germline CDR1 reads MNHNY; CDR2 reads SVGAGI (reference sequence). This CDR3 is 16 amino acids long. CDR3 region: CASSYGYRGKNNEQFF. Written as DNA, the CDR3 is TGTGCCAGCAGTTACGGTTACAGGGGTAAAAACAATGAGCAGTTCTTC.

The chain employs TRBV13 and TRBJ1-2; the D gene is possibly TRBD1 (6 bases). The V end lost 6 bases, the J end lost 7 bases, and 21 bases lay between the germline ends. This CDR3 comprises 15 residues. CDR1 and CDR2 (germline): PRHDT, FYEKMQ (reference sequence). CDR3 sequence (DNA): TGTGCCAGCAGTCCTAGGGATAGGGGGAAGGGTGGCTACACCTTC. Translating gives CASSPRDRGKGGYTF.

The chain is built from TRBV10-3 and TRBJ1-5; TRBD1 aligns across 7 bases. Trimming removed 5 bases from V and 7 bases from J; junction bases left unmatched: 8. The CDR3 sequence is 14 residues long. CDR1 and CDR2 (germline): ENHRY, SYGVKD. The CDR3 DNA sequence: TGTGCCATCAGTTTGACAGGGTCCCACCAGCCCCAGCATTTT. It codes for CAISLTGSHQPQHF.

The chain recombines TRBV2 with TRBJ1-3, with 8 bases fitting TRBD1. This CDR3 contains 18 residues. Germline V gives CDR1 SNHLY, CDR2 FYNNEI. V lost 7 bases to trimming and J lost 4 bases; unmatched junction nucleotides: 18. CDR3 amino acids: CASIKPGQAGKVGNTIYF. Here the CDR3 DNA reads TGTGCCAGCATCAAACCGGGACAGGCTGGAAAAGTAGGAAACACCATATATTTT.

In DNA, the CDR3 is TGCGCCAGCAGCCTGGACAGGGTGAACACTGAAGCTTTCTTT. Translation gives CASSLDRVNTEAFF. The chain uses TRBV5-1 and TRBJ1-1; TRBD1 agrees at 8 bases. Trimming at V came to 4 bases and at J to 0 bases, leaving 2 bases not matched to a gene. CDR1 is SGHRS, CDR2 YFSETQ, per germline. The CDR3 is 14 amino acids. Combining the CDR3 with reference TRBV5-1 and TRBJ1-1 gives the whole variable domain KAGVTQTPRYLIKTRGQQVTLSCSPISGHRSVSWYQQTPGQGLQFLFEYFSETQRNKGNFPGRFSGRQFSNSRSEMNVSTLELGDSALYLCASSLDRVNTEAFFGQGTRLTVV.

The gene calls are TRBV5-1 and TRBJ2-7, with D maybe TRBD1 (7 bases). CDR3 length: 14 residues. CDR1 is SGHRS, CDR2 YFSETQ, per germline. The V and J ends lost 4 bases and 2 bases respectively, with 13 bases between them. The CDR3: CASSTQGGTYEQYF. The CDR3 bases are TGCGCCAGCAGCACTCAGGGGGGCACCTACGAGCAGTACTTC.

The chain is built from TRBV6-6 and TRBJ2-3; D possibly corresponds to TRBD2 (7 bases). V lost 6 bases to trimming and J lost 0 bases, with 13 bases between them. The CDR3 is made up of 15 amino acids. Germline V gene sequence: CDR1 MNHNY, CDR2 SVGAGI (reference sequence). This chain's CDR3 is CASRGAAGSTDTQYF. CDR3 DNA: TGTGCCAGCAGGGGGGCAGCGGGAAGCACAGATACGCAGTATTTT.

CDR3 coding DNA: TGCGCCAGCAGCCACCCAGTCACCAATCAGCCCCAGCATTTT. Its translation: CASSHPVTNQPQHF. The V and J genes are TRBV4-1 and TRBJ1-5; D is unclear. CDR1 and CDR2 from the germline V gene are MGHRA and YSYEKL. The V and J ends lost 3 bases and 3 bases respectively, with 9 bases between them. CDR3 length equals 14 residues.

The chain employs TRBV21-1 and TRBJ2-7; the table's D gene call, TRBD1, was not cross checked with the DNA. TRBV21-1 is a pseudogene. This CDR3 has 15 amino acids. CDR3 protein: CASSKVHDRAGEQYF. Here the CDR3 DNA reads TGTGCCAGCAGCAAAGTGCATGACAGGGCGGGAGAGCAGTACTTC.

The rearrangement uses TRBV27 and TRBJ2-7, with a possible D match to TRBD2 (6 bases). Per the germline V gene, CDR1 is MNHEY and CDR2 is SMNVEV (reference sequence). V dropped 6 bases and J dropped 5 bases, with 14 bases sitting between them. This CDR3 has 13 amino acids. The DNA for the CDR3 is TGTGCCAGCAGCACCCTTGGGGGGAACGAGCAGTACTTC. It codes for CASSTLGGNEQYF.

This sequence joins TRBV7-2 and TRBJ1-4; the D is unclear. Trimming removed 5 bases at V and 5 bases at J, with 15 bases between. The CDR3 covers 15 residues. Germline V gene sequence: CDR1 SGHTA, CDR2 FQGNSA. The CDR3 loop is CASSPTRQTNEKLFF. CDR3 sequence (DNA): TGTGCCAGCAGCCCTACCCGACAAACCAATGAAAAACTGTTTTTT.

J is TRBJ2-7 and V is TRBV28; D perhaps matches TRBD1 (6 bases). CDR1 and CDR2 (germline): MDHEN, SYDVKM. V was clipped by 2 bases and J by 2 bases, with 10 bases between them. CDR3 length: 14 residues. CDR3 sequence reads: CASSLGTKPYEQYF. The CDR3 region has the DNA TGTGCCAGCAGTTTAGGGACAAAGCCCTACGAGCAGTACTTC.

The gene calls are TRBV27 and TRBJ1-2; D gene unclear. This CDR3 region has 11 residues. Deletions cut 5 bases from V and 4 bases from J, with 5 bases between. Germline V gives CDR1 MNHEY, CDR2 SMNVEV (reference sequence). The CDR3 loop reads CASSNSYGYTF. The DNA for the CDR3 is TGTGCCAGCAGTAACTCCTATGGCTACACCTTC.

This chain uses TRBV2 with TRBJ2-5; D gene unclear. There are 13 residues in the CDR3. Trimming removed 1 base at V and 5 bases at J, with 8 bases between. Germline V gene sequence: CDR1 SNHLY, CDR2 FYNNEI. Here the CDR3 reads CASSEGAVETQYF. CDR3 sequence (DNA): TGTGCCAGCAGTGAAGGTGCAGTCGAGACCCAGTACTTC.

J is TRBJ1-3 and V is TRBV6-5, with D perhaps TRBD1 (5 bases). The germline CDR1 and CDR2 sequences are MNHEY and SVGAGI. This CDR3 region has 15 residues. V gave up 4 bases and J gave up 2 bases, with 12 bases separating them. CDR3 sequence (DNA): TGTGCCAGCAGTTTAACCAGGGCGCCTGGAAACACCATATATTTT. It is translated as CASSLTRAPGNTIYF.

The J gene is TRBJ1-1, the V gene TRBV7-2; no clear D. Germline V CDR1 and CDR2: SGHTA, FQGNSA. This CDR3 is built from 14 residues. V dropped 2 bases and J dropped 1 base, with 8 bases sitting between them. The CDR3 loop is CASSLKRRNTEAFF. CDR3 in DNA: TGTGCCAGCAGCTTAAAACGGAGGAACACTGAAGCTTTCTTT.

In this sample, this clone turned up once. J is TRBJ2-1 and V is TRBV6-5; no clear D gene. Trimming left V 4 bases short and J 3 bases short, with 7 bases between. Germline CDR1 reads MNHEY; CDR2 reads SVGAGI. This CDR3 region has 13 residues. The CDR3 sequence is CASSSGLYNEQFF. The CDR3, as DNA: TGTGCCAGCAGTTCCGGTCTCTACAATGAGCAGTTCTTC.

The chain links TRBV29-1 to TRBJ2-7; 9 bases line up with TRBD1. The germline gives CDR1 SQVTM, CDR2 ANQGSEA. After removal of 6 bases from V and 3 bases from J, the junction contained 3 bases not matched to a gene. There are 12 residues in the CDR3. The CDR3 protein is CSVRDRDYEQYF. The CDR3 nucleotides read TGCAGCGTGCGGGACAGGGACTACGAGCAGTACTTC.